This T cell receptor (beta chain) was observed in a study of T cells in Graves' hyperthyroidism and ophthalmopathy. A few counts support this clonotype. Amplification of TCR beta CDR3 regions was performed using RNA transcripts as template. The study used the HTBI primer set for a first-round RT-PCR of the TCR CDR3. MiXCR, run by TCRdb on the multiplex PCR reads, gives a single entry per CDR3 protein. The sample shows 350,000 to 400,000 distinct CDR3 sequences, roughly 13% of them seen only once. The TCR comes from a woman aged 55-70 years with Graves' hyperthyroidism. The sample comprised blood.

CDR3 in amino acids: CASGDRGGLYYGYTF. CDR3 nucleotide sequence: TGTGCCAGTGGGGACAGGGGGGGCCTATACTATGGCTACACCTTC. The rearrangement joins TRBV19 to TRBJ1-2; 11 bases map to TRBD1. The CDR3 sequence is 15 residues long. V was pared by 8 bases and J by 3 bases, with 8 bases of the junction left unmatched. Looked up from germline, CDR1 is LNHDA and CDR2 is SQIVND (reference sequence). Variable domain in full (rest from reference TRBV19 and TRBJ1-2): DGGITQSPKYLFRKEGQNVTLSCEQNLNHDAMYWYRQDPGQGLRLIYYSQIVNDFQKGDIAEGYSVSREKKESFPLTVTSAQKNPTAFYLCASGDRGGLYYGYTFGSGTRLTVV.